This T cell receptor beta chain was sequenced during a study of blood T cell repertoires in COVID-19. Study-level information: Nucleic acid was either cDNA or gDNA, and it came from T cells, B-cell-depleted T cells, or PBMCs.

Under the authors' procedure: By means of reference gene primer amplification, nucleated cell counts were estimated. The repertoire was sequenced with immunoSEQ multiplex PCR; TCRdb's copy has only in-frame clones and lacks some. V, J and clone size reflect that table, while D and trimming were determined from the DNA. The data contain roughly 250,000 clones, about 70% of them singletons. The germline V gene has CDR1 LNHNV and CDR2 YYDKDF (reference sequence). V dropped 1 base and J dropped 4; count of bases not matched to a gene: 7. This CDR3 is built from 16 residues. The clonotype originates from a woman of 80 years or more with acute or convalescent COVID-19. The chain employs TRBV15 and TRBJ1-5; 7 nucleotides agree with TRBD1. Material: peripheral blood. The CDR3 loop is CATSRAGRGRNQPQHF. CDR3 nucleotide sequence: TGTGCCACCAGCAGAGCAGGCAGGGGGAGAAATCAGCCCCAGCATTTT.